The 28 T cell receptor beta chains presented below share a single source sample, sequenced in a study of blood T cells in healthy people across ages. Then a second PCR, running about 6 to 12 cycles, was carried out with a sample-barcoded 5' primer and a J-beta primer mix. MiXCR, run by TCRdb on the 5' RACE reads, gives a single entry per CDR3 protein. The repertoire holds about 730,000 distinct CDR3 sequences, with about 42% as singletons. Sequencing used blood. The receptors were sampled from a woman aged 60-75 years in good health.

Remarks on this clonotype: Germline and junction disagree at one end, which may indicate a read error. The chain carries TRBV30 and TRBJ2-5; 9 bases line up with TRBD1. The J call may be mistaken, given a closer DNA end match to TRBJ2-7. CDR1 GTSNPN and CDR2 SVGIG come from the germline V gene (reference sequence). There are 15 residues in the CDR3. The DNA of the CDR3 is TGTGCCCGGAGCGGTCCCGGGACAGGGAGAGACGAGCAGTACTTC. It encodes CARSGPGTGRDEQYF.

This clonotype was seen ten or more times. The V gene is TRBV6-2 or TRBV6-3, the J gene TRBJ2-3, with 8 bases aligning to TRBD1. The V gene end was trimmed by 6 bases and the J gene end by 9 bases; junction bases not matched to a gene: 8. The CDR3 has 13 residues. Germline V gene sequence: CDR1 MNHEY, CDR2 SVGEGT. The CDR3 sequence: CASRLTTGDTQYF. The CDR3 coding sequence is TGTGCCAGCAGATTAACGACAGGGGACACGCAGTATTTT.

This clonotype was seen only a few times. The chain employs TRBV27 and TRBJ2-1; TRBD2 agrees at 7 bases. Germline assignment: CDR1 MNHEY and CDR2 SMNVEV (reference sequence). The V segment lost 2 bases and the J segment 6 bases; nucleotides outside the gene matches: 7. The CDR3 spans 15 residues. The CDR3, as DNA: TGTGCCAGCAGTTTAGGGGGGGTAAGTCGCAATGAGCAGTTCTTC. Protein sequence: CASSLGGVSRNEQFF.

The chain employs TRBV5-1 and TRBJ2-1; 8 bases fit TRBD2. With V trimmed by 4 bases and J by 0 bases, 6 bases remained unmatched. CDR1 SGHRS and CDR2 YFSETQ come from the germline V gene. The CDR3 totals 16 residues. CDR3 protein: CASSVAGHRSYNEQFF. In DNA form, the CDR3 reads TGCGCCAGCAGCGTAGCGGGGCATCGCTCCTACAATGAGCAGTTCTTC.

The chain combines TRBV4-3 with TRBJ1-1; 9 nucleotides align to TRBD1. V lost 0 bases, J lost 1 base, and 9 bases stayed unmatched. Germline V gene lookup returns CDR1 LGHNA and CDR2 YSLEER. The CDR3 extends over 18 amino acids. The CDR3 here is CASSQEWGTGFRNTEAFF. The CDR3 DNA is TGCGCCAGCAGCCAAGAATGGGGGACAGGGTTTAGGAACACTGAAGCTTTCTTT.

The genes are TRBV9 and TRBJ2-4; D remains unclear. The DNA end favors TRBJ2-7, so the J call may be wrong. Germline-derived CDR1 and CDR2 are SGDLS and YYNGEE. This CDR3 comprises 14 residues. The CDR3 here is CASSVGSPLDEQYF. The CDR3 nucleotides are TGTGCCAGCAGCGTAGGGTCTCCTCTCGACGAGCAGTACTTC.

The V gene is TRBV6-2 or TRBV6-3, the J gene TRBJ1-1; no clear D. Trimming shortened V by 10 bases and J by 5 bases, and 20 bases separated the two germline ends. The germline gives CDR1 MNHEY, CDR2 SVGEGT. This CDR3 comprises 14 residues. The CDR3 sequence: CATRNGKHQTEAFF. DNA of the CDR3: TGTGCCACCCGGAACGGAAAACATCAAACTGAAGCTTTCTTT.

The rearrangement links TRBV18 to TRBJ1-2, with D unresolved. V shed 2 bases and J shed 2 bases, with 6 bases lying between them. The CDR3 sequence is 13 residues long. From germline, CDR1 is KGHSH and CDR2 LQKENI. CDR3 loop: CASSPSDNYGYTF. The CDR3 nucleotides read TGTGCCAGCTCACCATCGGACAACTATGGCTACACCTTC.

This clonotype was detected a few times. This chain uses TRBV24-1 with TRBJ2-1, with 8 bases lining up with TRBD2. The germline CDR1 and CDR2 sequences are KGHDR and SFDVKD. There are 14 residues in the CDR3. J gave up 8 bases and V 4 bases, and 6 bases lay outside the gene matches. The CDR3 DNA reads TGTGCCACCAGTGAGCGAAGCGGGGGCGATGAGCAGTTCTTC. Its protein product is CATSERSGGDEQFF.

This chain joins TRBV6-1 and TRBJ2-7, with TRBD1 matching 11 bases. The J call may not be correct, given that the DNA end is closer to TRBJ2-5. Germline V lookup: CDR1 MNHNS, CDR2 SASEGT. The CDR3 runs to 16 residues. The CDR3 loop reads CASSEPGTGGGETQYF. CDR3 coding DNA: TGTGCCAGCAGTGAACCGGGGACAGGGGGAGGAGAGACCCAGTACTTC.

This chain uses TRBV20-1 with TRBJ2-7; possibly TRBD1 for D (5 bases). Germline lookup yields CDR1 DFQATT and CDR2 SNEGSKA (reference sequence). Trimming stripped 1 base from V and 5 bases from J, with 24 bases between. The CDR3 length is 17 residues. The DNA of the CDR3 is TGCAGTGCTAGAGCTGCGGTGGGGCAACAGGCACACCACGAGCAGTACTTC. Translating it yields CSARAAVGQQAHHEQYF.

V usage is TRBV5-6 and J usage is TRBJ2-3, with D hard to call. Germline CDR1 and CDR2: SGHDT and YYEEEE. Trimming pared 4 bases from V and 3 bases from J, leaving 21 bases between. The CDR3 is 17 amino acids. CDR3 DNA sequence: TGTGCCAGCAGCCACCGCCGGGTAGCATCCTTAACAGATACGCAGTATTTT. This gives the protein CASSHRRVASLTDTQYF.

This sequence joins TRBV12-3 or TRBV12-4 and TRBJ2-3, with TRBD2 matching over 8 bases. The CDR3 length is 15 residues. The V and J ends lost 5 bases and 6 bases, in that order; junction bases with no gene match: 10. The CDR3 DNA sequence: TGTGCCAGCAGTCCGAGGAGCGGGGGCGCGGATACGCAGTATTTT. It encodes CASSPRSGGADTQYF.

This clonotype was observed many times. V gene TRBV4-1 combines with J gene TRBJ2-7; 7 bases fit TRBD2. There are 15 residues in the CDR3. The ends lost 4 bases at V and 2 bases at J; junction bases unmatched: 8. The germline gives CDR1 MGHRA, CDR2 YSYEKL. The CDR3 region has the DNA TGCGCCAGCAGCCTTTCCAGGGACTACCCCTACGAGCAGTACTTC. Translated, it gives CASSLSRDYPYEQYF.

The rearrangement links TRBV7-9 to TRBJ2-7, with TRBD1 matching 10 bases. Germline loops: CDR1 SEHNR, CDR2 FQNEAQ (reference sequence). The CDR3 has 14 residues. With 5 bases clipped from V and 6 bases from J, the junction kept 7 bases outside the gene matches. The CDR3 sequence is CASSRGQGDGEQYF. Written as DNA, the CDR3 is TGTGCCAGCAGCCGTGGACAGGGGGACGGCGAGCAGTACTTC.

This clonotype appeared a few times. This chain links TRBV11-2 with TRBJ2-4, with 11 bases lining up with TRBD2. This CDR3 has 18 residues. CDR1 is SGHAT, CDR2 FQNNGV, per germline. V shed 5 bases, J shed 0 bases, and the junction held 9 bases outside the gene matches. In nucleotides, the CDR3 is TGTGCCAGCAGCCCGGGACTAGCGGTGACGATAGCCAAAAACATTCAGTACTTC. This gives the protein CASSPGLAVTIAKNIQYF.

The J gene is TRBJ2-3, the V gene TRBV20-1; weak D call: TRBD2 (6 bases). Looked up from germline, CDR1 is DFQATT and CDR2 is SNEGSKA (reference sequence). V was clipped by 6 bases and J by 2 bases, with 21 bases between them. CDR3 length: 16 residues. The CDR3: CSAIRFRERVTDTQYF. In DNA form, the CDR3 reads TGCAGTGCCATAAGGTTTCGGGAGCGGGTCACAGATACGCAGTATTTT.

On this clonotype itself: Germline and junction disagree at one end, which may indicate a read error. The rearrangement links TRBV9 to TRBJ2-7, with a weak D call TRBD2 (5 bases). The CDR3 has 15 amino acids. CDR1 and CDR2 from the germline V gene are SGDLS and YYNGEE. The CDR3 sequence: CASSAGGGNSYDQYF. DNA for the CDR3: TGTGCCAGCAGCGCCGGTGGAGGAAACTCCTACGACCAGTACTTC.

This clonotype has more than one count but fewer than ten. Written as DNA, the CDR3 is TGCAGTGCTGGTAACAATGAGCAGTTCTTC. Translating gives CSAGNNEQFF. The gene calls are TRBV20-1 and TRBJ2-1; D unresolved. V lost 5 bases, J lost 5 bases, and 4 bases lay in between. Germline CDR1 and CDR2: DFQATT and SNEGSKA (reference sequence). The CDR3 consists of 10 residues.

In its sample, this clonotype was seen a few times. The chain joins TRBV4-3 to TRBJ1-4, with 8 bases matching TRBD1. Germline V gene sequence: CDR1 LGHNA, CDR2 YSLEER. The CDR3 runs to 15 residues. V shed 4 bases, J shed 5 bases, and the junction held 6 bases outside the gene matches. In nucleotides, the CDR3 is TGCGCCAGCAGCCCCTCGACAGGGGCAAATGAAAAACTGTTTTTT. Protein: CASSPSTGANEKLFF.

The table lists this clonotype with a few counts. The chain recombines TRBV9 with TRBJ1-2; D may be TRBD1 (5 bases). In germline, CDR1 is SGDLS, CDR2 YYNGEE. The germline V and J ends were trimmed by 3 bases and 4 bases, with 10 bases remaining between them. The CDR3 sequence is 13 residues long. The CDR3 sequence is CASSGGAGYGYTF. In DNA form, the CDR3 reads TGTGCCAGCAGCGGCGGGGCGGGCTATGGCTACACCTTC.

The chain couples TRBV4-1 to TRBJ2-1, with 9 bases matching TRBD2. The V gene's germline CDR1 is MGHRA and CDR2 YSYEKL. The ends lost 4 bases at V and 6 bases at J; junction bases unmatched: 7. The CDR3 has 15 residues. Here the CDR3 reads CASSPERGAINEQFF. The CDR3 nucleotides read TGCGCCAGCAGCCCGGAGCGGGGGGCCATCAATGAGCAGTTCTTC.

This clonotype has more than one count but fewer than ten. V usage is TRBV5-6 and J usage is TRBJ1-2; no definite D call. V lost 0 bases to trimming and J lost 2 bases, with 11 bases between them. Germline lookup yields CDR1 SGHDT and CDR2 YYEEEE. The CDR3 covers 15 residues. CDR3: CASSLGGLGNYGYTF. The CDR3 nucleotides are TGTGCCAGCAGCTTGGGCGGGCTCGGGAACTATGGCTACACCTTC. Complete variable domain (other parts from reference TRBV5-6 and TRBJ1-2): DAGVTQSPTHLIKTRGQQVTLRCSPKSGHDTVSWYQQALGQGPQFIFQYYEEEERQRGNFPDRFSGHQFPNYSSELNVNALLLGDSALYLCASSLGGLGNYGYTFGSGTRLTVV.

In DNA form, the CDR3 reads TGTGCCAGCAGGGGGGACAGGGGGCGAGAGACCCAGTACTTC. Translated, it gives CASRGDRGRETQYF. This chain joins TRBV2 and TRBJ2-5, with 12 positions matching TRBD1. Trimming at V came to 6 bases and at J to 4 bases, leaving 3 bases not matched to a gene. Germline CDR1 is SNHLY and CDR2 is FYNNEI. There are 14 residues in the CDR3.

This CDR3 is CSATRGAEPYEQYF. CDR3 DNA: TGCAGTGCCACCAGGGGCGCGGAACCCTACGAGCAGTACTTC. This rearrangement joins TRBV20-1 to TRBJ2-7; TRBD1 might be the D (6 bases). V lost 6 bases to trimming and J lost 2 bases, with 17 bases between them. Germline lookup yields CDR1 DFQATT and CDR2 SNEGSKA (reference sequence). This CDR3 is 14 amino acids long.

Written as DNA, the CDR3 is TGCAGTGCTAATTCTCCCATGGGGACAGGGGGCTCCATACGCTACGAGCAGTACTTC. This codes for CSANSPMGTGGSIRYEQYF. This chain links TRBV20-1 with TRBJ2-7, with 12 positions matching TRBD1. Germline-derived CDR1 and CDR2 are DFQATT and SNEGSKA (reference sequence). V trimming: 4 bases; J trimming: 3 bases; junction bases outside the gene matches: 19. CDR3 size: 19 residues.

This clonotype was seen just once. This chain joins TRBV7-2 and TRBJ1-5; 7 bases align to TRBD1. Germline trimming cut 5 bases from V and 6 bases from J; bases unmatched to any gene: 4. Looked up from germline, CDR1 is SGHTA and CDR2 is FQGNSA. CDR3 length: 13 amino acids. This chain's CDR3 is CASSMTGFQPQHF. The CDR3 DNA reads as TGTGCCAGCAGCATGACAGGGTTTCAGCCCCAGCATTTT.

This clonotype appeared a few times. V is TRBV27 and J is TRBJ2-1, with 8 bases identical to TRBD1. Per germline, CDR1 MNHEY and CDR2 SMNVEV (reference sequence). The CDR3 consists of 16 residues. V gave up 5 bases and J gave up 7 bases; unmatched junction bases: 13. CDR3 coding DNA: TGTGCCAGCAGTGCGGACAGGGTACTTCCGCGGAATGAGCAGTTCTTC. Protein product: CASSADRVLPRNEQFF.